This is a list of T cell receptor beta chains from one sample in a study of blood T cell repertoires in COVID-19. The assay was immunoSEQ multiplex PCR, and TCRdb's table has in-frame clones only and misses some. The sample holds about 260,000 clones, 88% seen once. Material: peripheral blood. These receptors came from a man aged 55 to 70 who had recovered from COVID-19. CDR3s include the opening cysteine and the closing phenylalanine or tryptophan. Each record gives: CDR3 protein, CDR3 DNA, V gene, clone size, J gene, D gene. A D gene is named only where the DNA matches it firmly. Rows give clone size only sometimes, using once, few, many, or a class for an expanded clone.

CASSRDRASYEQYF	TGTGCCAGCAGCCGGGACAGGGCTTCTTACGAGCAGTACTTC	TRBV7-2	NA	TRBJ2-7	TRBD1
CASSSKSGGAYEQYF	TGTGCCAGCAGCTCGAAAAGCGGGGGGGCCTACGAGCAGTACTTC	TRBV5-4	NA	TRBJ2-7	TRBD2
CASGKGSDTQYF	TGTGCCAGCGGAAAGGGGTCAGATACGCAGTATTTT	TRBV12-3/TRBV12-4	NA	TRBJ2-3	NA
CASSQELAGAGDEQFF	TGTGCCAGCAGCCAGGAATTAGCGGGGGCGGGGGATGAGCAGTTCTTC	TRBV3-1/TRBV3-2	NA	TRBJ2-1	TRBD2
CASRETGDKNQPQHF	TGCGCCAGCAGAGAGACAGGAGACAAAAATCAGCCCCAGCATTTT	TRBV5-1	NA	TRBJ1-5	NA
CASSEVQGIRVSNQPQHF	TGTGCCAGCAGTGAAGTCCAGGGGATAAGGGTCAGCAATCAGCCCCAGCATTTT	TRBV6-1	once	TRBJ1-5	NA
CASTVLQRGGSYNEQFF	TGTGCCAGCACCGTACTTCAGCGGGGGGGATCCTACAATGAGCAGTTCTTC	TRBV7-2	NA	TRBJ2-1	TRBD2
CAITEGQPSGANVLTF	TGTGCCATCACAGAGGGACAACCCTCTGGGGCCAACGTCCTGACTTTC	TRBV10-3	NA	TRBJ2-6	NA
CASSLSTDTQYF	TGTGCCAGCAGCTTATCGACAGATACGCAGTATTTT	TRBV5-4	NA	TRBJ2-3	NA
CASSPPGGPLSEQYF	TGTGCCAGCAGTCCCCCGGGAGGCCCCCTCTCCGAGCAGTACTTC	TRBV25-1	NA	TRBJ2-7	TRBD2
CASSLQGVAGQPQHF	TGTGCCAGCAGTTTACAGGGGGTGGCGGGTCAGCCCCAGCATTTT	TRBV27	NA	TRBJ1-5	TRBD1
CASSPEGTPSSKNIQYF	TGTGCCAGCAGCCCAGAGGGGACACCCTCGTCCAAAAACATTCAGTACTTC	TRBV4-2	NA	TRBJ2-4	NA
CASSPGPFNIQYF	TGTGCCAGCAGTCCTGGGCCTTTTAACATTCAGTACTTC	TRBV6-4	NA	TRBJ2-4	NA
CASSLDPGGTYTGELFF	TGTGCCAGCAGCTTAGACCCCGGGGGAACTTACACCGGGGAGCTGTTTTTT	TRBV11-2	NA	TRBJ2-2	NA
CASSVGGSFSGANVLTF	TGTGCCAGCAGCGTAGGCGGAAGTTTCTCTGGGGCCAACGTCCTGACTTTC	TRBV9	NA	TRBJ2-6	NA